This T cell receptor (beta chain) originates from a study of beta chain features in type 1 diabetes. The whole isolated RNA underwent reverse transcription, so sequencing captured expressed TCRB transcripts. Here immunoSEQ multiplex PCR was the method, and the copy in TCRdb shows in-frame clones only, minus some. The table has 300,000 to 450,000 clones, around 20% seen once. Study-level findings and limits: VDJ junctions in type 1 diabetes patients carried more deletions and fewer insertions. Still unanswered here is whether HLA type influences TCRB rearrangement.

The CDR3 loop spans 11 amino acids. The germline gives CDR1 DFQATT, CDR2 SNEGSKA (reference sequence). V was pared by 3 bases and J by 15 bases, with 16 bases between. Purity exceeded 95% in all sorted populations. Notes on this clone: The antigen remains unidentified.

Sequences were obtained from naive CD4+ T cells from blood. This chain links TRBV20-1 with TRBJ2-3, with D maybe TRBD1 (6 bases). This receptor was identified in a woman aged 18 to 35 in good health. CDR3 loop: CSASGDIRKYF. CDR3 in DNA: TGCAGTGCTAGTGGGGACATTAGGAAATATTTT.